What follows is one T cell receptor beta chain and its context. The data are from a study of memory CD8 T cells in hepatitis C reinfection. Clones were sequenced by immunoSEQ multiplex PCR, and TCRdb holds only the in-frame ones, with some missing. The data contain tens of thousands of clones, around 89% of them singletons. With 8 bases removed from V and 4 bases from J, the gap between germline ends came to 6 bases. The CDR3 is 12 amino acids. Germline values: CDR1 MDHEN, CDR2 SYDVKM. Stated time point: peak reinfection, 3 to 8 weeks after reinfection detection. No in vitro expansion preceded TCR sequencing of the sorted cells. A couple of donors provided sorted CD3+ CD8+ CD45RO- naive CD8 T cells at all three reinfection time points.

The sequenced sample was naive CD8+ T cells sorted from blood. The sequence was collected from a man younger than 35 with hepatitis C virus infection. The chain employs TRBV28 and TRBJ2-6; TRBD1 is a possible D gene (5 bases). CDR3 sequence: CASWGGANVLTF. The CDR3 bases are TGTGCCAGCTGGGGCGGGGCCAACGTCCTGACTTTC.